The 23 T cell receptor beta chains listed next were all sequenced from one sample in a study of cytomegalovirus exposure and HLA in healthy donors. The PCR made use of 60 Vbeta and 13 Jbeta primers. Here immunoSEQ multiplex PCR was the method, and the copy in TCRdb shows in-frame clones only, minus some. The sample has under 200,000 clones, 70% to 80% seen once. Sequenced sample: PBMCs. Source of these receptors: a young man in good health and CMV-seronegative.

The J gene is TRBJ1-2, the V gene TRBV15; no clear D. The CDR3 length is 15 residues. Germline lookup yields CDR1 LNHNV and CDR2 YYDKDF (reference sequence). V dropped 0 bases and J dropped 4 bases, with 12 bases sitting between them. The CDR3 region is CATSRDWVQAYGYTF. The CDR3 DNA reads TGTGCCACCAGCAGAGATTGGGTCCAGGCCTATGGCTACACCTTC.

The chain links TRBV13 to TRBJ2-3; D is ambiguous. The germline CDR1 and CDR2 sequences are PRHDT and FYEKMQ (reference sequence). The CDR3 is 13 amino acids. V was pared by 8 bases and J by 2 bases, with 11 bases between. For the CDR3, the DNA is TGTGCCAGCCAACCCAGTTCCACAGATACGCAGTATTTT. This codes for CASQPSSTDTQYF.

The chain recombines TRBV7-9 with TRBJ1-6; the D gene is possibly TRBD1 (5 bases). V shed 7 bases and J shed 8 bases, with 18 bases lying between them. Germline CDR1 is SEHNR and CDR2 is FQNEAQ (reference sequence). The CDR3 has 15 residues. DNA for the CDR3: TGTGCCAGCACTCTACTGGGGCGGACCGATTCACCCCTCCACTTT. This translates into CASTLLGRTDSPLHF.

The chain couples TRBV7-9 to TRBJ2-5; 12 bases are shared with TRBD2. Germline CDR1 is SEHNR and CDR2 is FQNEAQ (reference sequence). The CDR3 is 18 residues long. V shed 4 bases and J 5 bases; nucleotides not matched to a gene: 14. In DNA, the CDR3 is TGTGCCAGCAGCTATCGGACTAGCGGGGTCCAGGGGTTGGAGACCCAGTACTTC. Translating gives CASSYRTSGVQGLETQYF.

The chain joins TRBV7-9 to TRBJ1-3; unclear D gene. This CDR3 has 15 amino acids. The V end lost 3 bases, the J end lost 2 bases, and 11 bases lay between the germline ends. Germline values: CDR1 SEHNR, CDR2 FQNEAQ (reference sequence). The CDR3 DNA sequence: TGTGCCAGCAGCTTCGCGGAGAGTGCTGGAAACACCATATATTTT. It translates to CASSFAESAGNTIYF.

The rearrangement joins TRBV11-3 to TRBJ2-1; TRBD2 aligns across 10 bases. The germline V gene has CDR1 SGHNT and CDR2 YENEEA. The ends lost 4 bases at V and 0 bases at J; junction bases unmatched: 9. The CDR3 totals 18 residues. This chain's CDR3 is CASSSGTSVESSYNEQFF. The CDR3 DNA is TGTGCCAGCAGCTCCGGGACTAGCGTTGAAAGCTCCTACAATGAGCAGTTCTTC.

The genes are TRBV4-2 and TRBJ2-5; no definite D call. The germline CDR1 and CDR2 sequences are LGHNA and YNFKEQ. This CDR3 spans 15 amino acids. Trimming took 1 base from V and 1 from J, leaving 10 bases between them. CDR3 in amino acids: CASSQGRSAQETQYF. As DNA, the CDR3 is TGTGCCAGCAGCCAAGGACGAAGCGCCCAAGAGACCCAGTACTTC.

This clone was recorded once. The germline gene is not matched at one end of the junction; a read error may be the cause. The gene calls are TRBV10-1 and TRBJ2-7; D not certain. The CDR3 runs to 12 residues. Germline loops: CDR1 WNHNN, CDR2 SYGVQD (reference sequence). The CDR3 spells CASSASTYGQYF. CDR3 DNA: TGCGCCAGCAGTGCGAGTACCTACGGGCAGTACTTC.

The table lists this clone with a few counts. V usage is TRBV29-1 and J usage is TRBJ2-3; 8 nucleotides agree with TRBD2. The CDR3 runs to 14 residues. Germline V gives CDR1 SQVTM, CDR2 ANQGSEA. With 8 bases clipped from V and 1 base from J, the junction kept 8 bases outside the gene matches. CDR3 residues: CSHGAGGGTDTQYF. The CDR3, as DNA: TGCAGCCACGGGGCGGGAGGAGGCACAGATACGCAGTATTTT.

The chain carries TRBV13 and TRBJ2-6, with a possible D match to TRBD1 (6 bases). Germline loops: CDR1 PRHDT, CDR2 FYEKMQ (reference sequence). The V and J ends lost 0 bases and 0 bases respectively, with 12 bases between them. CDR3 length equals 18 residues. In DNA, the CDR3 is TGTGCCAGCAGCTTAGGAGGTTGGGACAACTCTGGGGCCAACGTCCTGACTTTC. It is translated as CASSLGGWDNSGANVLTF.

This chain joins TRBV7-3 and TRBJ2-3, with 11 bases aligning to TRBD1. Germline V CDR1 and CDR2: SGHTA, FQGTGA. J gave up 7 bases and V 3 bases, and 3 bases lay outside the gene matches. There are 14 residues in the CDR3. CDR3 sequence: CASSLDRGRNTQYF. CDR3 sequence (DNA): TGTGCCAGCAGCTTGGACAGGGGGCGAAATACGCAGTATTTT.

The V and J genes are TRBV7-9 and TRBJ1-1; 10 bases are a match to TRBD1. Per the germline V gene, CDR1 is SEHNR and CDR2 is FQNEAQ (reference sequence). The CDR3 extends over 15 amino acids. Unmatched junction bases numbered 6, after V lost 5 bases and J lost 3 bases. The CDR3 protein is CASSPRQGADTEAFF. DNA of the CDR3: TGTGCCAGCAGCCCGAGACAGGGGGCGGACACTGAAGCTTTCTTT.

The V gene is TRBV7-9, the J gene TRBJ2-3; 9 bases are a match to TRBD1. In germline, CDR1 is SEHNR, CDR2 FQNEAQ (reference sequence). CDR3 length: 18 residues. The ends lost 5 bases at V and 0 bases at J; junction bases unmatched: 12. The CDR3 sequence: CASSPTTGGKKSTDTQYF. Written as DNA, the CDR3 is TGTGCCAGCAGCCCCACCACAGGGGGCAAAAAGAGCACAGATACGCAGTATTTT.

This clone has more than one count but fewer than ten. The chain recombines TRBV11-2 with TRBJ2-7, with 11 bases lining up with TRBD2. Unmatched junction bases numbered 8, after V lost 4 bases and J lost 6 bases. CDR3 size: 15 residues. Per the germline V gene, CDR1 is SGHAT and CDR2 is FQNNGV. CDR3 loop: CASSSHPGTSGEQYF. In DNA, the CDR3 is TGTGCCAGCAGCTCGCATCCCGGGACTAGCGGCGAGCAGTACTTC.

The rearrangement links TRBV2 to TRBJ1-1, with D possibly being TRBD1 (6 bases). V was trimmed by 7 bases and J by 0 bases, leaving 15 bases between them. The CDR3 is 15 amino acids. CDR1 is SNHLY, CDR2 FYNNEI, per germline. The CDR3 sequence is CASTEGQGLNTEAFF. CDR3 nucleotide sequence: TGTGCCAGCACCGAAGGGCAGGGGCTGAACACTGAAGCTTTCTTT.

The chain is built from TRBV2 and TRBJ2-2; 9 bases are a match to TRBD1. The CDR3 extends over 14 amino acids. Trimming removed 6 bases from V and 1 base from J; junction bases left unmatched: 0. CDR1 and CDR2 from the germline V gene are SNHLY and FYNNEI. The CDR3 region is CASRTGGNTGELFF. The CDR3 DNA is TGTGCCAGCAGGACAGGGGGGAACACCGGGGAGCTGTTTTTT.

Worth noting for this clone: Other DNA variants within this sample encode the same CDR3. The chain employs TRBV27 and TRBJ1-5; the D gene is possibly TRBD1 (6 bases). Looked up from germline, CDR1 is MNHEY and CDR2 is SMNVEV (reference sequence). The CDR3 contains 15 residues. V lost 0 bases and J 1 base, leaving 7 bases between the germline ends. CDR3 sequence (DNA): TGTGCCAGCAGTTTATCGGGGGCCAGCAATCAGCCCCAGCATTTT. Amino acid sequence: CASSLSGASNQPQHF.

The chain joins TRBV28 to TRBJ1-2; D unresolved. This CDR3 is built from 13 residues. V lost 2 bases and J lost 4, with 8 bases in between. Germline values: CDR1 MDHEN, CDR2 SYDVKM. DNA of the CDR3: TGTGCCAGCAGTTTAATTGAGATCTATGGCTACACCTTC. Protein: CASSLIEIYGYTF.

In its sample, this clone was seen once. The rearrangement links TRBV12-5 to TRBJ2-3; 9 positions match TRBD1. The trim removed 1 base at V and 3 bases at J, leaving 5 bases unmatched. Looked up from germline, CDR1 is LGHNT and CDR2 is FRNRAP. The CDR3 covers 16 residues. The CDR3 DNA sequence: TGTGCTAGTGGTTTGGCGTGGACAGGGGCAACAGATACGCAGTATTTT. Protein product: CASGLAWTGATDTQYF. The full variable domain, rest sourced from reference TRBV12-5 and TRBJ2-3, is DARVTQTPRHKVTEMGQEVTMRCQPILGHNTVFWYRQTMMQGLELLAYFRNRAPLDDSGMPKDRFSAEMPDATLATLKIQPSEPRDSAVYFCASGLAWTGATDTQYFGPGTRLTVL.

The genes are TRBV7-9 and TRBJ1-1; 10 nucleotides agree with TRBD1. Germline CDR1 is SEHNR and CDR2 is FQNEAQ (reference sequence). J gave up 10 bases and V 5 bases, and 13 bases lay outside the gene matches. The CDR3 is 15 amino acids. CDR3 nucleotide sequence: TGTGCCAGCAGCAAATTAGACAGGGGGCTGTACGGAGCTTTCTTT. Protein product: CASSKLDRGLYGAFF.

V is TRBV2 and J is TRBJ2-1; TRBD2 is a possible D gene (5 bases). Trimming took 8 bases from V and 7 from J, leaving 24 bases between them. The CDR3 is 16 residues long. Per germline, CDR1 SNHLY and CDR2 FYNNEI. The CDR3 DNA is TGTGCCAGCCTAACCAGAGGAACTAGTTTTTGGAATGAGCAGTTCTTC. This encodes CASLTRGTSFWNEQFF.

This clone has only a few counts. The rearrangement joins TRBV10-3 to TRBJ1-3; no firm D call. CDR1 is ENHRY and CDR2 is SYGVKD in the germline V gene. The CDR3 is made up of 12 amino acids. V gave up 2 bases and J gave up 9 bases, with 8 bases separating them. The CDR3 nucleotides read TGTGCCATCAGTGAGGACTCCAGCACCATATATTTT. Translated: CAISEDSSTIYF.

The CDR3, as DNA: TGTGCCAGTACTGAGCTTAACTATGGCTACACCTTC. It yields the protein CASTELNYGYTF. This rearrangement joins TRBV19 to TRBJ1-2; D is unclear. The CDR3 contains 12 residues. Germline CDR1 and CDR2: LNHDA and SQIVND (reference sequence). V was clipped by 7 bases and J by 1 base, with 7 bases between them.